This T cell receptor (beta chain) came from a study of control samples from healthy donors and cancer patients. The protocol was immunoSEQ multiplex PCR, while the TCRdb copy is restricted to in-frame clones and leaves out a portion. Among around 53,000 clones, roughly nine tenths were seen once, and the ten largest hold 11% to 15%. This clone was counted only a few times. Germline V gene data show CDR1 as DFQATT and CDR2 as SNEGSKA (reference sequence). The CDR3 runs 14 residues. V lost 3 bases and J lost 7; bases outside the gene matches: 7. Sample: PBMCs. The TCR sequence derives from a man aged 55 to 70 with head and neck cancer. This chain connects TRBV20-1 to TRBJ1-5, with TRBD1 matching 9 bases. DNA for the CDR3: TGCAGTGCTAGTGGCACAGGGGGCGAGCAGCCCCAGCATTTT. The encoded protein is CSASGTGGEQPQHF.